The 3 T cell receptor beta chains reported below all come from one sample, sequenced in a study of shared clonotypes between healthy human individuals. The assay was immunoSEQ multiplex PCR, and TCRdb's table has in-frame clones only and misses some. Of roughly 2 million clones listed, less than 95% are singletons. In the naive CD8 group, cells lacked CD45RO and were positively selected for CCR7, so terminally differentiated effector memory CD45RA+ cells were left out. The sequenced material came from naive CD8+ T cells sorted from blood. The source of these receptors is a young man in good health.

This rearrangement joins TRBV7-9 to TRBJ2-2; D is possibly TRBD2 (5 bases). From germline, CDR1 is SEHNR and CDR2 FQNEAQ (reference sequence). Trimming took off 5 bases at V and 4 bases at J, with 17 bases between the two ends. This CDR3 region has 16 residues. The DNA for the CDR3 is TGTGCCAGCAGCCAAGACCCCGGGGAGAGCACCGGGGAGCTGTTTTTT. Residues: CASSQDPGESTGELFF.

This sequence joins TRBV7-2 and TRBJ2-7; 8 bases align to TRBD2. Germline V gives CDR1 SGHTA, CDR2 FQGNSA. J gave up 2 bases and V 1 base, and 10 bases lay outside the gene matches. The CDR3 runs 17 residues. The CDR3: CASSLVASGSPAYEQYF. Written as DNA, the CDR3 is TGTGCCAGCAGCTTAGTTGCTAGCGGGTCCCCCGCCTACGAGCAGTACTTC. Looking up the rest from reference TRBV7-2 and TRBJ2-7 gives the full variable domain: GAGVSQSPSNKVTEKGKDVELRCDPISGHTALYWYRQSLGQGLEFLIYFQGNSAPDKSGLPSDRFSAERTGGSVSTLTIQRTQQEDSAVYLCASSLVASGSPAYEQYFGPGTRLTVT.

This sequence joins TRBV6-1 and TRBJ1-6; D ambiguous. Between the trimmed V and J ends, which lost 0 bases and 8 bases, there was a span of 20 bases. Germline CDR1 and CDR2: MNHNS and SASEGT. This CDR3 is built from 18 residues. The CDR3 loop is CASSEAVWVGVRDSPLHF. The CDR3 nucleotides read TGTGCCAGCAGTGAAGCGGTCTGGGTCGGGGTGAGGGATTCACCCCTCCACTTT.